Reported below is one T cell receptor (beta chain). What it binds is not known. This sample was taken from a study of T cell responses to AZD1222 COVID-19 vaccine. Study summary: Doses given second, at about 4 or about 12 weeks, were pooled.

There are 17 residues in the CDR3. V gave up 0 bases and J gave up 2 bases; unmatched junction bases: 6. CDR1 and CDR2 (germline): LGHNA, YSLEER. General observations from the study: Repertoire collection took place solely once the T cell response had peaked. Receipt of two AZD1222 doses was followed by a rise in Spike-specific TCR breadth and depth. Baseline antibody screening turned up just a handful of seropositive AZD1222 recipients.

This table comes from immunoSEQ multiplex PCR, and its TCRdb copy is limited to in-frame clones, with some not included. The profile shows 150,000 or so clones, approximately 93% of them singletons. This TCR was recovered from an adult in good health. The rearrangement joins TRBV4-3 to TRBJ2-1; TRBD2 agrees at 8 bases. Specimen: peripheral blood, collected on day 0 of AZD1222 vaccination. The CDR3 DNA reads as TGCGCCAGCAGCCAAGATTATAGCGGGGCCCCCTACAATGAGCAGTTCTTC. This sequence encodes CASSQDYSGAPYNEQFF.